The 26 T cell receptor beta chains given below trace back to one sample, sequenced in a study of OX40 agonist ivuxolimab in advanced cancers. Clones were sequenced by immunoSEQ multiplex PCR, and TCRdb holds only the in-frame ones, with some missing. The sample consists of about 64,000 clones, roughly nine tenths of them appearing once. The specimen was CD4+ or CD8+ T cells sorted from blood, collected in a trial of the OX40 agonist ivuxolimab. These receptors all stem from an adult with an advanced solid tumor such as melanoma, head and neck, liver or kidney cancer.

V gene TRBV7-9 combines with J gene TRBJ1-1; D unclear. CDR1 SEHNR and CDR2 FQNEAQ come from the germline V gene (reference sequence). The ends were cut back, 2 bases at V and 1 base at J, with 5 bases in the middle. The CDR3 runs to 13 residues. The CDR3 region is CASSLLQNTEAFF. For the CDR3, the DNA is TGTGCCAGCAGCTTACTCCAGAACACTGAAGCTTTCTTT.

The chain uses TRBV7-2 and TRBJ2-4, with 7 bases aligning to TRBD1. Germline values: CDR1 SGHTA, CDR2 FQGNSA. The CDR3 totals 15 residues. V shed 3 bases and J 3 bases; nucleotides not matched to a gene: 5. CDR3 bases: TGTGCCAGCAGCTTTCGACAGGGAGTCAAAAACATTCAGTACTTC. Residues: CASSFRQGVKNIQYF.

V is TRBV5-1 and J is TRBJ1-4; D gene ambiguous. The germline gives CDR1 SGHRS, CDR2 YFSETQ. CDR3 length: 16 amino acids. Trimming cost V 0 bases and J 5 bases, with 14 bases left between them. The CDR3 nucleotides are TGCGCCAGCAGCTTGGGCGTTACAATGGGGAATGAAAAACTGTTTTTT. It codes for CASSLGVTMGNEKLFF.

The V gene is TRBV5-1, the J gene TRBJ2-5, with TRBD2 matching over 12 bases. Germline V CDR1 and CDR2: SGHRS, YFSETQ. The CDR3 extends over 17 amino acids. V lost 4 bases, J lost 0 bases, and 7 bases stayed unmatched. The CDR3 DNA follows: TGCGCCAGCAGCACCGGGACTAGCGGGCCTAACCAAGAGACCCAGTACTTC. This gives the protein CASSTGTSGPNQETQYF.

The V call is TRBV5-8, the J call TRBJ1-2; the D gene is possibly TRBD1 (6 bases). The ends were cut back, 7 bases at V and 5 bases at J, with 12 bases in the middle. The CDR3 length is 12 residues. In germline, CDR1 is SGHTS, CDR2 YDEGEE. The CDR3 sequence: CASSGAVYGYTF. The DNA for the CDR3 is TGTGCCAGCTCGGGGGCTGTTTATGGCTACACCTTC.

The chain uses TRBV30 and TRBJ2-7, with 10 bases lining up with TRBD1. CDR3 length: 17 residues. Germline CDR1 and CDR2: GTSNPN and SVGIG (reference sequence). With V trimmed by 3 bases and J by 2 bases, 13 bases remained unmatched. The CDR3 nucleotides are TGTGCCTGGAGCCGGGACAGGGGCAACGGGCCCACCTACGAGCAGTACTTC. Residues: CAWSRDRGNGPTYEQYF.

This chain links TRBV4-3 with TRBJ2-3; D gene uncertain. The length of the CDR3 is 14 residues. Trimming cost V 1 base and J 3 bases, with 8 bases left between them. Germline loops: CDR1 LGHNA, CDR2 YSLEER. The CDR3, as DNA: TGCGCCAGCAGCCAAGCCCTCGGGACAGATACGCAGTATTTT. Its translation is CASSQALGTDTQYF.

On this clone: The sample contains more than one DNA sequence encoding this CDR3. This chain joins TRBV7-2 and TRBJ2-7; D remains ambiguous. The CDR3 extends over 15 amino acids. V lost 1 base and J 7 bases, leaving 17 bases between the germline ends. Looked up from germline, CDR1 is SGHTA and CDR2 is FQGNSA. This CDR3 is CASSLVLGRAREQYF. DNA of the CDR3: TGTGCCAGCAGCTTAGTTTTGGGCAGAGCACGGGAGCAGTACTTC. The full variable domain, in which reference TRBV7-2 and TRBJ2-7 provide the parts outside the CDR3, is GAGVSQSPSNKVTEKGKDVELRCDPISGHTALYWYRQSLGQGLEFLIYFQGNSAPDKSGLPSDRFSAERTGGSVSTLTIQRTQQEDSAVYLCASSLVLGRAREQYFGPGTRLTVT.

The V call is TRBV5-1, the J call TRBJ1-2; TRBD1 agrees at 11 bases. Unmatched junction bases numbered 6, after V lost 4 bases and J lost 7 bases. The CDR3 covers 14 residues. Per germline, CDR1 SGHRS and CDR2 YFSETQ. For the CDR3, the DNA is TGCGCCAGCAGCATCGGGACAGGGGGAGGTGGCTACACCTTC. This gives the protein CASSIGTGGGGYTF.

The V call is TRBV6-1, the J call TRBJ1-2; D gene ambiguous. The CDR3 contains 13 residues. Germline lookup yields CDR1 MNHNS and CDR2 SASEGT. V was pared by 5 bases and J by 8 bases, with 15 bases between. CDR3 in DNA: TGTGCCAGCAGTAACCTACCCGGGTGGGGCTACACCTTC. Translation gives CASSNLPGWGYTF.

V is TRBV18 and J is TRBJ2-3; 10 nucleotides align to TRBD2. Germline loops: CDR1 KGHSH, CDR2 LQKENI. The J segment lost 2 bases and the V segment lost 4 bases, leaving 6 bases of the junction unmatched. CDR3 size: 16 residues. The CDR3 is CASSRRTSGNTDTQYF. In DNA form, the CDR3 reads TGTGCCAGCTCACGTCGGACTAGCGGAAACACAGATACGCAGTATTTT.

The chain links TRBV11-2 to TRBJ2-6, with a tentative D call TRBD1 (6 bases). CDR1 is SGHAT, CDR2 FQNNGV, per germline. Trimming removed 6 bases at V and 0 bases at J, with 15 bases between. The CDR3 contains 17 residues. In DNA form, the CDR3 reads TGTGCCAGCAGTCCCAATACAGGGCGCTCTGGGGCCAACGTCCTGACTTTC. It yields the protein CASSPNTGRSGANVLTF.

This clone has only one observation. The rearrangement uses TRBV7-8 and TRBJ2-1; possibly TRBD2 for D (5 bases). The CDR3 length is 14 residues. Trimming took off 1 base at V and 5 bases at J, with 9 bases between the two ends. The germline V gene encodes CDR1 SGHVS and CDR2 FQNEAQ. CDR3: CASSLVRTDNEQFF. CDR3 DNA: TGTGCCAGCAGCTTAGTCCGGACTGACAATGAGCAGTTCTTC.

This rearrangement joins TRBV28 to TRBJ1-2; D gene uncertain. This CDR3 is 13 amino acids long. V gave up 6 bases and J gave up 4 bases, with 12 bases separating them. Germline CDR1 and CDR2: MDHEN and SYDVKM. CDR3 sequence reads: CASSLGVLYGYTF. CDR3 nucleotide sequence: TGTGCCAGCAGCCTGGGAGTCCTCTATGGCTACACCTTC.

The chain employs TRBV18 and TRBJ2-5; possibly TRBD1 for D (5 bases). Per the germline V gene, CDR1 is KGHSH and CDR2 is LQKENI. V was shortened by 2 bases and J by 0 bases, with 16 bases between the two germline ends. This CDR3 contains 17 residues. The CDR3: CASSPNTRTMYQETQYF. CDR3 nucleotide sequence: TGTGCCAGCTCACCAAACACGCGGACAATGTACCAAGAGACCCAGTACTTC.

In its sample, this clone was seen once. The chain recombines TRBV6-9 with TRBJ1-4; TRBD1 agrees at 7 bases. The CDR3 consists of 15 residues. Per germline, CDR1 MNHGY and CDR2 SVAAGI. V lost 5 bases, J lost 6 bases, and 9 bases stayed unmatched. CDR3 coding DNA: TGTGCCAGCAGTGCCACCCAGGGGGGGGATGAAAAACTGTTTTTT. Translation: CASSATQGGDEKLFF.

The chain couples TRBV7-2 to TRBJ1-1; D gene unclear. Germline CDR1 is SGHTA and CDR2 is FQGNSA. Trimming removed 2 bases from V and 5 bases from J, with 15 bases in between. CDR3 length: 15 amino acids. The CDR3 sequence: CASSLFILGSTEAFF. The CDR3 DNA reads TGTGCCAGCAGCTTATTTATTCTGGGGTCGACTGAAGCTTTCTTT.

The V gene is TRBV5-1, the J gene TRBJ1-4, with TRBD1 as a possible D gene (5 bases). Germline CDR1 reads SGHRS; CDR2 reads YFSETQ. The CDR3 is made up of 12 amino acids. The ends were cut back, 7 bases at V and 7 bases at J, with 11 bases in the middle. Written as DNA, the CDR3 is TGCGCCAGCGGATCAGACAGTGAAAAACTGTTTTTT. Protein: CASGSDSEKLFF.

V usage is TRBV29-1 and J usage is TRBJ2-3; perhaps TRBD1 as D (6 bases). CDR1 is SQVTM and CDR2 is ANQGSEA in the germline V gene. Trimming took 3 bases from V and 3 from J, leaving 16 bases between them. The CDR3 loop spans 15 amino acids. The CDR3 coding sequence is TGCAGCGTTGATGTTTTTCAGGGGCCGACAGATACGCAGTATTTT. It translates to CSVDVFQGPTDTQYF.

The chain uses TRBV6-1 and TRBJ2-7; no clear D. The CDR3 is made up of 11 amino acids. From germline, CDR1 is MNHNS and CDR2 SASEGT. The germline V and J ends were trimmed by 4 bases and 2 bases, with 3 bases remaining between them. The DNA for the CDR3 is TGTGCCAGCAGTGGACCCTACGAGCAGTACTTC. Encoded protein: CASSGPYEQYF.

The rearrangement links TRBV6-1 to TRBJ2-1; a weak D match, TRBD1 (5 bases). The CDR3 totals 15 residues. The V gene lost 4 bases and the J gene lost 0 bases, with 10 bases spanning the gap. CDR1 is MNHNS and CDR2 is SASEGT in the germline V gene. CDR3 in DNA: TGTGCCAGCAGTGGAGGAAGGGGCTCCTACAATGAGCAGTTCTTC. Translating gives CASSGGRGSYNEQFF.

This chain joins TRBV15 and TRBJ2-2; 8 nucleotides agree with TRBD2. V was clipped by 1 base and J by 2 bases; unmatched bases: 9. This CDR3 region has 18 residues. CDR1 and CDR2 from the germline V gene are LNHNV and YYDKDF (reference sequence). CDR3 sequence (DNA): TGTGCCACCAGCAGAGCCCATCGAGCGGGGGCTAACACCGGGGAGCTGTTTTTT. Protein sequence: CATSRAHRAGANTGELFF.

The gene calls are TRBV19 and TRBJ2-5, with 9 bases matching TRBD1. CDR1 is LNHDA, CDR2 SQIVND, per germline (reference sequence). V was clipped by 3 bases and J by 5 bases; unmatched bases: 4. The CDR3 sequence is 14 residues long. CDR3 amino acids: CASSIGTGTETQYF. CDR3 nucleotides: TGTGCCAGTAGTATCGGGACAGGGACCGAGACCCAGTACTTC.

Here the CDR3 reads CASSVGRGQPQHF. As DNA, the CDR3 is TGTGCCAGCAGTGTGGGTCGGGGACAGCCCCAGCATTTT. The J gene is TRBJ1-5, the V gene TRBV2; D is ambiguous. This CDR3 region has 13 residues. CDR1 and CDR2 (germline): SNHLY, FYNNEI. The V end was cut by 4 bases, the J end by 7 bases, with 11 bases between.

The chain combines TRBV4-3 with TRBJ1-2; no reliable D call. Germline CDR1 LGHNA, CDR2 YSLEER. Trimming removed 0 bases from V and 4 bases from J, with 12 bases in between. This CDR3 region has 15 residues. CDR3: CASSQDRSGSYGYTF. As DNA, the CDR3 is TGCGCCAGCAGCCAAGATCGGTCAGGTTCCTATGGCTACACCTTC.

V and J are TRBV19 and TRBJ2-5; D possibly corresponds to TRBD2 (6 bases). The germline V gene encodes CDR1 LNHDA and CDR2 SQIVND (reference sequence). V was trimmed by 5 bases and J by 7 bases, leaving 17 bases between them. The length of the CDR3 is 14 residues. The chain's CDR3 is CASSPRDSGGTQYF. CDR3 nucleotide sequence: TGTGCCAGTAGTCCCCGGGACTCCGGGGGGACCCAGTACTTC.